This T cell receptor beta chain derives from a study of T cell responses to AZD1222 COVID-19 vaccine. Measured with immunoSEQ multiplex PCR; TCRdb has only the in-frame clones, and not every one. This table holds about 120,000 clones, 75% to 90% found once. The V gene lost 3 bases and the J gene lost 5 bases, with 8 bases spanning the gap. From germline, CDR1 is DFQATT and CDR2 SNEGSKA (reference sequence). The CDR3 is 12 amino acids. Findings of the study overall: Nearly half of unique spike-specific TCRs reportedly avoided B.1.351 and B.1.1.7 mutated regions. The sample set comprised mostly white British donors with more females, and clonal diversity was possibly underestimated.

This clone occurred once. Antigen: not known. The sample consisted of peripheral blood, taken on day 0 of AZD1222 vaccination. The chain carries TRBV20-1 and TRBJ2-1; D is ambiguous. This clonotype was sampled from an adult in good health. CDR3 DNA: TGCAGTGCTAGTCGGCAGCACAATGAGCAGTTCTTC. Encoded protein: CSASRQHNEQFF.